The 14 T cell receptor beta chains in this list originate from one sample, sequenced in a study of cytomegalovirus exposure and HLA in healthy donors. TCRdb's copy holds only in-frame clones and misses some; the assay was immunoSEQ multiplex PCR. The data contain around 250,000 clones, 90% of them seen just once; the ten biggest clones take up under 0.45%. The sample consisted of PBMCs. These receptors were taken from a woman between 18 and 30 years old in good health and CMV-seronegative.

This clone was seen a handful of times. The V and J genes are TRBV14 and TRBJ1-2, with 8 bases that match TRBD1. Germline CDR1 and CDR2: SGHDN and FVKESK. The CDR3 has 15 amino acids. Trimming took 4 bases from V and 3 from J; bases not matched to a gene: 7. CDR3 in amino acids: CASSPRTGKDYGYTF. The CDR3 region has the DNA TGTGCCAGCAGCCCCCGGACAGGGAAGGACTATGGCTACACCTTC.

This chain joins TRBV30 and TRBJ1-5, with TRBD1 matching 8 bases. J lost 3 bases, V lost 3 bases, and 7 bases had no gene match. CDR3 length: 15 amino acids. Looked up from germline, CDR1 is GTSNPN and CDR2 is SVGIG (reference sequence). The CDR3 region is CAWRGGQGTNQPQHF. CDR3 nucleotides: TGTGCCTGGAGGGGAGGACAGGGAACCAATCAGCCCCAGCATTTT.

V and J are TRBV18 and TRBJ1-1; D ambiguous. The V and J ends lost 0 bases and 0 bases respectively, with 8 bases between them. Germline V gene sequence: CDR1 KGHSH, CDR2 LQKENI. This CDR3 comprises 15 residues. The CDR3 loop is CASSPPSPMNTEAFF. The CDR3 DNA reads TGTGCCAGCTCACCACCGAGCCCGATGAACACTGAAGCTTTCTTT.

This clone was seen a few times. The CDR3 DNA reads as TGTGCCAGTAGTATCGGTCTAGCGAACGAGCAGTACTTC. Protein sequence: CASSIGLANEQYF. This rearrangement joins TRBV19 to TRBJ2-7; D might be TRBD2 (6 bases). Germline V gives CDR1 LNHDA, CDR2 SQIVND (reference sequence). Trimming removed 3 bases at V and 5 bases at J, with 11 bases between. The length of the CDR3 is 13 residues.

The chain has TRBV10-3 and TRBJ2-2, with 7 bases lining up with TRBD2. Unmatched junction bases numbered 5, after V lost 7 bases and J lost 3 bases. The CDR3 runs to 14 residues. Germline assignment: CDR1 ENHRY and CDR2 SYGVKD. As DNA, the CDR3 is TGTGCCATCATGTCGGGGGGTGACACCGGGGAGCTGTTTTTT. It yields the protein CAIMSGGDTGELFF.

This chain joins TRBV19 and TRBJ1-1; maybe TRBD1 (5 bases). The CDR3 contains 14 residues. Trimming pared 5 bases from V and 3 bases from J, leaving 13 bases between. Looked up from germline, CDR1 is LNHDA and CDR2 is SQIVND (reference sequence). This chain's CDR3 is CASSQRQSHTEAFF. The CDR3, as DNA: TGTGCCAGTAGTCAAAGACAGTCACACACTGAAGCTTTCTTT.

The chain links TRBV6-6 to TRBJ2-7, with D tentatively TRBD1 (5 bases). The V end was cut by 6 bases, the J end by 1 base, with 7 bases between. Germline CDR1 reads MNHNY; CDR2 reads SVGAGI (reference sequence). The CDR3 is 12 amino acids. The CDR3 region has the DNA TGTGCCAGCAGCCGACAGTCCTACGAGCAGTACTTC. Translating gives CASSRQSYEQYF.

The CDR3 DNA follows: TGTGCCAGCAGTTCGGGACAGGGCTACGAGCAGTACGTC. It encodes CASSSGQGYEQYV. The V and J genes are TRBV5-6 and TRBJ2-7; TRBD1 aligns across 9 bases. CDR3 length equals 13 residues. Looked up from germline, CDR1 is SGHDT and CDR2 is YYEEEE. After removal of 5 bases from V and 3 bases from J, the junction contained 3 bases not matched to a gene.

This rearrangement joins TRBV2 to TRBJ2-5; 11 nucleotides match TRBD2. The CDR3 spans 15 residues. Germline-derived CDR1 and CDR2 are SNHLY and FYNNEI. With 6 bases clipped from V and 5 bases from J, the junction kept 8 bases outside the gene matches. CDR3 nucleotides: TGTGCCAGCAGACCAAGCGGGACTAGCGGTGAGACCCAGTACTTC. This encodes CASRPSGTSGETQYF.

In this sample, this clone turned up a few times. V and J are TRBV6-6 and TRBJ2-7; D gene ambiguous. V was cut by 4 bases and J by 6 bases, with 10 bases left in between. CDR3 size: 12 residues. The germline V gene has CDR1 MNHNY and CDR2 SVGAGI (reference sequence). The CDR3 region has the DNA TGTGCCAGCAGTTTCGCCCCCAGCGAGCAGTACTTC. Translating gives CASSFAPSEQYF.

This rearrangement joins TRBV6-1 to TRBJ1-2; D gene unclear. CDR1 is MNHNS and CDR2 is SASEGT in the germline V gene. Trimming stripped 1 base from V and 5 bases from J, with 14 bases between. This CDR3 is built from 15 residues. CDR3 sequence: CASSEDVIRVYGYTF. In DNA form, the CDR3 reads TGTGCCAGCAGTGAAGATGTGATACGAGTTTATGGCTACACCTTC.

This chain uses TRBV6-5 with TRBJ1-2; 7 bases agree with TRBD1. This CDR3 is built from 15 residues. The V segment lost 6 bases and the J segment 8 bases; nucleotides outside the gene matches: 15. From germline, CDR1 is MNHEY and CDR2 SVGAGI. CDR3 DNA sequence: TGTGCCAGCAGCCCCCTCCCTGGGACAGCTCGCGGCTACACCTTC. Amino acids: CASSPLPGTARGYTF.

The chain has TRBV11-1 and TRBJ2-7; tentatively, D is TRBD1 (5 bases). The CDR3 totals 13 residues. The germline gives CDR1 SGHAT, CDR2 FQDESV (reference sequence). The V and J ends lost 5 bases and 6 bases respectively, with 14 bases between them. DNA of the CDR3: TGTGCCAGCAGCCCTCTGACAGTGGGCGAGCAGTACTTC. Translation gives CASSPLTVGEQYF. Full variable domain (rest looked up from reference TRBV11-1 and TRBJ2-7): EAEVAQSPRYKITEKSQAVAFWCDPISGHATLYWYRQILGQGPELLVQFQDESVVDDSQLPKDRFSAERLKGVDSTLKIQPAELGDSAMYLCASSPLTVGEQYFGPGTRLTVT.

V gene TRBV4-2 combines with J gene TRBJ2-5, with TRBD1 matching 12 bases. This CDR3 region has 16 residues. The V and J ends lost 3 bases and 2 bases, in that order; junction bases with no gene match: 4. The germline gives CDR1 LGHNA, CDR2 YNFKEQ. CDR3 residues: CASSQPGQGAQETQYF. As DNA, the CDR3 is TGTGCCAGCAGCCAGCCGGGACAGGGGGCTCAAGAGACCCAGTACTTC.